The subject of this entry is one T cell receptor beta chain. Its matching antigen is unknown. This entry comes from a study of T cells and Merkel cell carcinoma outcomes. Findings and caveats of the study: Repertoire plus T-cell density reportedly predicted Merkel cell carcinoma outcomes.

Germline CDR1 reads SGHRS; CDR2 reads YFSETQ. The V gene lost 0 bases and the J gene lost 7 bases, with 10 bases spanning the gap. The CDR3 consists of 13 residues. Repertoires were generated with immunoSEQ multiplex PCR, while TCRdb's copy carries only in-frame clones and drops some. This table has 14,000 or so clones, around nine tenths appearing once. V usage is TRBV5-1 and J usage is TRBJ2-5, with D perhaps TRBD1 (7 bases). This TCR was recovered from a human donor with Merkel cell carcinoma. Sequencing used tumor tissue from Merkel cell carcinoma. CDR3 residues: CASSLGQGGTQYF. The DNA of the CDR3 is TGCGCCAGCAGCTTGGGGCAGGGGGGGACCCAGTACTTC.